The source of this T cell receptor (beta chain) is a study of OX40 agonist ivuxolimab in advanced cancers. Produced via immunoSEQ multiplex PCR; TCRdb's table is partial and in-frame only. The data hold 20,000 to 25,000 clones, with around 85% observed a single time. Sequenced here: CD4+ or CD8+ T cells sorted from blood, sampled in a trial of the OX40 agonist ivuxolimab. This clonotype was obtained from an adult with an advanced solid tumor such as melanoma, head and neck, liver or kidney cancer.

The CDR3 protein is CSVVRFWDRQGSENEQFF. The CDR3 DNA follows: TGCAGCGTTGTCCGTTTCTGGGATAGGCAGGGGTCGGAAAATGAGCAGTTCTTC. V is TRBV29-1 and J is TRBJ2-1, with a tentative D call TRBD1 (6 bases). Between the trimmed V and J ends, which lost 4 bases and 7 bases, there was a span of 29 bases. CDR1 is SQVTM, CDR2 ANQGSEA, per germline. This CDR3 comprises 18 residues.